Listed here are 11 T cell receptor beta chains from one sample, sequenced in a study of blood T cells in healthy people across ages. A second PCR, run for roughly 7 to 12 cycles, used a sample-barcoded 5' primer plus a J-beta primer mix. TCRdb reprocessed the 5' RACE reads via MiXCR and lists one record per CDR3 protein. The sample has about 800,000 distinct CDR3 sequences, 25% seen once. A further study also used this sample, focusing on T cells of mothers and their children.

Sample: blood. All receptors derive from a boy aged 10-17 years in good health.

The gene calls are TRBV20-1 and TRBJ1-2, with D unresolved. Germline loops: CDR1 DFQATT, CDR2 SNEGSKA (reference sequence). Trimming removed 6 bases at V and 0 bases at J, with 11 bases between. The CDR3 loop spans 13 amino acids. CDR3 bases: TGCAGTGCACCTTTAGGATCTAACTATGGCTACACCTTC. It specifies CSAPLGSNYGYTF.

The chain is built from TRBV5-1 and TRBJ2-1; 8 bases map to TRBD1. V lost 3 bases and J lost 4; bases outside the gene matches: 6. This CDR3 is 15 amino acids long. Germline V lookup: CDR1 SGHRS, CDR2 YFSETQ. The CDR3 sequence is CASSYGQGNYNEQFF. The CDR3 DNA reads TGCGCCAGCAGCTATGGACAGGGCAATTACAATGAGCAGTTCTTC.

DNA of the CDR3: TGTGCCAGCAGCGCCAAGGGGACAGGGGGGGTCATTCAGTACTTC. This gives the protein CASSAKGTGGVIQYF. The rearrangement uses TRBV25-1 and TRBJ2-4; TRBD1 matches at 11 bases. The J segment lost 9 bases and the V segment lost 6 bases, leaving 10 bases of the junction unmatched. CDR1 MGHDK and CDR2 SYGVNS come from the germline V gene. The length of the CDR3 is 15 residues.

This sequence joins TRBV29-1 and TRBJ2-7; 9 bases are a match to TRBD2. J was trimmed by 2 bases and V by 3 bases; bases with no gene match: 20. The CDR3 runs to 19 residues. Germline V gene lookup returns CDR1 SQVTM and CDR2 ANQGSEA. The chain's CDR3 is CSVEARAGGHRLPTYEQYF. DNA of the CDR3: TGCAGCGTTGAGGCCCGAGCGGGGGGACACCGACTCCCAACCTACGAGCAGTACTTC.

The chain combines TRBV5-1 with TRBJ1-3; 8 positions agree with TRBD1. CDR1 is SGHRS and CDR2 is YFSETQ in the germline V gene. This CDR3 has 15 residues. The trim removed 4 bases at V and 3 bases at J, leaving 6 bases unmatched. The CDR3 loop reads CASSHDRGIGNTIYF. DNA of the CDR3: TGCGCCAGCAGCCATGACAGGGGAATTGGAAACACCATATATTTT.

This clonotype appeared a few times. In nucleotides, the CDR3 is TGCAGTGCTAGATCTCGGGATAGCACCTACAATGAGCAGTTCTTC. Translation: CSARSRDSTYNEQFF. The chain carries TRBV20-1 and TRBJ2-1; D is perhaps TRBD2 (5 bases). V was cut by 2 bases and J by 2 bases, with 13 bases left in between. The length of the CDR3 is 15 residues. In germline, CDR1 is DFQATT, CDR2 SNEGSKA (reference sequence).

This clonotype was observed a few times. V usage is TRBV14 and J usage is TRBJ1-2, with 9 nucleotides matching TRBD1. The CDR3 length is 16 residues. CDR1 and CDR2 from the germline V gene are SGHDN and FVKESK. With 0 bases clipped from V and 7 bases from J, the junction kept 9 bases outside the gene matches. In DNA, the CDR3 is TGTGCCAGCAGCCAAGATGGGACAGGGCGTGCGGGTGGCTACACCTTC. It translates to CASSQDGTGRAGGYTF.

This clonotype has a count of ten or more. The V gene is TRBV28, the J gene TRBJ2-1; tentative D call: TRBD2 (6 bases). This CDR3 region has 14 residues. Per the germline V gene, CDR1 is MDHEN and CDR2 is SYDVKM. Between the trimmed V and J ends, which lost 2 bases and 7 bases, there was a span of 12 bases. The CDR3 DNA follows: TGTGCCAGCAGTTTAGGAGGGGCCCCTAATGAGCAGTTCTTC. It codes for CASSLGGAPNEQFF.

This clonotype has just a few counts. The rearrangement joins TRBV7-2 to TRBJ2-3; D is possibly TRBD2 (6 bases). Germline V gene data show CDR1 as SGHTA and CDR2 as FQGNSA. V lost 4 bases to trimming and J lost 0 bases, with 11 bases between them. The CDR3 spans 15 residues. The CDR3 nucleotides read TGTGCCAGCAGCTCCAGCGGGCTTAGCACAGATACGCAGTATTTT. Its protein product is CASSSSGLSTDTQYF.

CDR3: CASSVGPNNSPLHF. CDR3 nucleotide sequence: TGTGCCAGCAGCGTAGGCCCGAATAATTCACCCCTCCACTTT. V is TRBV9 and J is TRBJ1-6; D gene uncertain. This CDR3 has 14 amino acids. V dropped 0 bases and J dropped 5 bases, with 6 bases sitting between them. Germline V gene lookup returns CDR1 SGDLS and CDR2 YYNGEE. Variable domain in full (rest from reference TRBV9 and TRBJ1-6): DSGVTQTPKHLITATGQRVTLRCSPRSGDLSVYWYQQSLDQGLQFLIQYYNGEERAKGNILERFSAQQFPDLHSELNLSSLELGDSALYFCASSVGPNNSPLHFGNGTRLTVT.

Remarks on this clonotype: Its ends do not fully match the called genes, so a read error is possible. This chain joins TRBV20-1 and TRBJ2-3; 8 bases map to TRBD1. Germline values: CDR1 DFQATT, CDR2 SNEGSKA (reference sequence). CDR3 length: 11 amino acids. The CDR3 region has the DNA TGCAGTGCTAAACAGGGGGATACGCAGTGTTTT. Translation gives CSAKQGDTQCF.